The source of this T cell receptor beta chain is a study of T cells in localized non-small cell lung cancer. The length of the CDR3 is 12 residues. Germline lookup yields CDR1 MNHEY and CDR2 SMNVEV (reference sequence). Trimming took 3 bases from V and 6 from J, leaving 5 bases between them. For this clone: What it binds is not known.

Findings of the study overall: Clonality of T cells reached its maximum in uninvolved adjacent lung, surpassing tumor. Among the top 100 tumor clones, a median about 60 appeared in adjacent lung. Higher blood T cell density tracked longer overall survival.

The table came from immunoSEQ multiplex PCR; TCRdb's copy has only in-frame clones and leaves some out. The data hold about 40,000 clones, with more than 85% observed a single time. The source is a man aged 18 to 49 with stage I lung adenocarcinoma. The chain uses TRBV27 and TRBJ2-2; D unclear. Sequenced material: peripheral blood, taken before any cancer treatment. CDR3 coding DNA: TGTGCCAGCAGTTTGATTTCCGGGGAGCTGTTTTTT. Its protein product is CASSLISGELFF.